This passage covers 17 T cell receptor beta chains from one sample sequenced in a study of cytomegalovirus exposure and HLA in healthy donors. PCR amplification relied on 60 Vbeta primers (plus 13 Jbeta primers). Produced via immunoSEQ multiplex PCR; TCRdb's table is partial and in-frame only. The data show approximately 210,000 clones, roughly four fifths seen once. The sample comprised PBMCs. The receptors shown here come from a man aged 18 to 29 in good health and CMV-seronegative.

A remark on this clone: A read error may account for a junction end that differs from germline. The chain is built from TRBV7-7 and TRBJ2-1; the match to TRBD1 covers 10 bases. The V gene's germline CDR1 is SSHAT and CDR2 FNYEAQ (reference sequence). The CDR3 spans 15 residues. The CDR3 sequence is CASSSGQGVYNEQFF. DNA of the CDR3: TGTGCTAGCAGCTCCGGACAGGGGGTCTACAATGAGCAGTTCTTC.

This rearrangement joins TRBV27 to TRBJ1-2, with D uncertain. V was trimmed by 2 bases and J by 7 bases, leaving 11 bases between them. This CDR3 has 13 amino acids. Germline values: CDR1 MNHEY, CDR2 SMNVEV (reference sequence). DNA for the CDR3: TGTGCCAGCAGTTTAGCGGGAGGTCTTGGCTACACCTTC. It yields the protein CASSLAGGLGYTF.

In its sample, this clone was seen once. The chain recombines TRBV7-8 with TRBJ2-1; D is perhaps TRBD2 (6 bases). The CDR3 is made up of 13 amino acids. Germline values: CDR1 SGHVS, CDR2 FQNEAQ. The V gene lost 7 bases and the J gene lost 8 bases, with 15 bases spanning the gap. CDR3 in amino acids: CASTQELAHEQFF. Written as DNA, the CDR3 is TGTGCCAGCACCCAAGAACTAGCACATGAGCAGTTCTTC.

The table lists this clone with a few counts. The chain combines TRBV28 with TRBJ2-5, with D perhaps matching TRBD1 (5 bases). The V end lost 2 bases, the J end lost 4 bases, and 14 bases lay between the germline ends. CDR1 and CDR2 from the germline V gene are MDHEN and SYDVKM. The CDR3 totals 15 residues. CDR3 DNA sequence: TGTGCCAGCAGTTTAGGTGGCAGGGTTGGAGAGACCCAGTACTTC. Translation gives CASSLGGRVGETQYF.

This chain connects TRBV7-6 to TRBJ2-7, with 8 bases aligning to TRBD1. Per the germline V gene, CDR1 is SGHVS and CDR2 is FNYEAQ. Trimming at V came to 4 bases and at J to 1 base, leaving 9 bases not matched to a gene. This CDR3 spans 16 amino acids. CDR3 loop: CASSSADRGYSYEQYF. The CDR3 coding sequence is TGTGCCAGCAGCTCAGCCGACAGGGGTTATTCCTACGAGCAGTACTTC.

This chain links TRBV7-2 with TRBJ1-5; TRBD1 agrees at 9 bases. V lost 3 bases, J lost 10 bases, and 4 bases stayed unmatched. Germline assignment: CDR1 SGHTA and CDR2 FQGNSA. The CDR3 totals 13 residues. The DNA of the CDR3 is TGTGCCAGCAGCTTTGACAGGGGGTATCCCCAGCATTTT. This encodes CASSFDRGYPQHF.

CDR3 DNA: TGTGCCAGTAGTATAGATGTTGGCCAGGGCTACGAGCAGTACTTC. Translating gives CASSIDVGQGYEQYF. The gene calls are TRBV19 and TRBJ2-7; D perhaps matches TRBD1 (5 bases). The germline CDR1 and CDR2 sequences are LNHDA and SQIVND (reference sequence). Trimming removed 0 bases at V and 3 bases at J, with 12 bases between. The CDR3 length is 15 residues.

The CDR3 protein is CAISERGTGGEKLFF. The CDR3 DNA sequence: TGTGCCATCAGTGAGAGAGGGACAGGGGGTGAAAAACTGTTTTTT. The chain joins TRBV10-3 to TRBJ1-4; 11 bases are shared with TRBD1. Trimming removed 2 bases from V and 7 bases from J; junction bases left unmatched: 3. The CDR3 loop spans 15 amino acids. In germline, CDR1 is ENHRY, CDR2 SYGVKD.

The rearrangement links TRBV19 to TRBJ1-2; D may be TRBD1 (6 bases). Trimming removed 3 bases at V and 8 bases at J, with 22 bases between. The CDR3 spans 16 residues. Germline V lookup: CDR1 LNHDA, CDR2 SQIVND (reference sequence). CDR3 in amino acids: CASSISSPGALGGYTF. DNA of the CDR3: TGTGCCAGTAGTATCTCGTCTCCAGGGGCCTTGGGGGGCTACACCTTC.

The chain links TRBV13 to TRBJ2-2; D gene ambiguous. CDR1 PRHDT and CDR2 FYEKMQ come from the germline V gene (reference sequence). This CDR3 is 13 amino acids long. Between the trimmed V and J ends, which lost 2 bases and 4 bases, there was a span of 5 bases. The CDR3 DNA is TGTGCCAGCAGCTTACCCATCACCGGGGAGCTGTTTTTT. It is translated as CASSLPITGELFF.

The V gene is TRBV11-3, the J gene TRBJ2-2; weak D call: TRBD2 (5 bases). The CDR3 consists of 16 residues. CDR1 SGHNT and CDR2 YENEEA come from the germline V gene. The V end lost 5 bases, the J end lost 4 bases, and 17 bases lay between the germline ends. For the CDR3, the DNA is TGTGCCAGCAGCCTAAGGACTGGGCCCGGCACCGGGGAGCTGTTTTTT. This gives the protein CASSLRTGPGTGELFF.

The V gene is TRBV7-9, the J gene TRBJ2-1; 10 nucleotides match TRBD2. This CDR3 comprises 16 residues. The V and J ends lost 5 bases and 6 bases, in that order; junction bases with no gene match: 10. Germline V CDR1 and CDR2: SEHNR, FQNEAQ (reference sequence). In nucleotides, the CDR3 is TGTGCCAGCAGCGAAGCGGGGGGGTCCATGGGCAATGAGCAGTTCTTC. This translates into CASSEAGGSMGNEQFF.

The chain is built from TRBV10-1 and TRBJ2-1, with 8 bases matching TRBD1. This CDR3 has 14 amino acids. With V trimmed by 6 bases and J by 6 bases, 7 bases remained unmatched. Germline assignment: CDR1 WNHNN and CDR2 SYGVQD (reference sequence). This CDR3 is CASSRDRMGNEQFF. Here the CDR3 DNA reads TGCGCCAGCAGCCGGGACAGGATGGGCAATGAGCAGTTCTTC.

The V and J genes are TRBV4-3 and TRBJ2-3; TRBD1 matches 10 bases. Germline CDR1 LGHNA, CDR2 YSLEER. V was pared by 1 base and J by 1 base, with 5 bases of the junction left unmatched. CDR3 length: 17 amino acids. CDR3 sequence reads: CASSQGPDRGRTDTQYF. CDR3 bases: TGCGCCAGCAGCCAAGGCCCCGACAGGGGGCGCACAGATACGCAGTATTTT.

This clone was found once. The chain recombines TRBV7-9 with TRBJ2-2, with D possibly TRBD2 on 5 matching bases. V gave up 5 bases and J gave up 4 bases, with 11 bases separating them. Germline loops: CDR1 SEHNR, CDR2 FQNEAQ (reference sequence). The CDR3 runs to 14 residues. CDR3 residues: CASSRTSFTGELFF. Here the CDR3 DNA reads TGTGCCAGCAGCCGAACTAGTTTCACCGGGGAGCTGTTTTTT. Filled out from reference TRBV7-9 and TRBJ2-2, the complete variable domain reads DTGVSQNPRHKITKRGQNVTFRCDPISEHNRLYWYRQTLGQGPEFLTYFQNEAQLEKSRLLSDRFSAERPKGSFSTLEIQRTEQGDSAMYLCASSRTSFTGELFFGEGSRLTVL.

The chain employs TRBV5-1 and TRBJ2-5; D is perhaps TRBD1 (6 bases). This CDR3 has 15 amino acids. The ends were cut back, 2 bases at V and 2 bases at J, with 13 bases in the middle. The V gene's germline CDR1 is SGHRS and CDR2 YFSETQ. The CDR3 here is CASSFGERGQETQYF. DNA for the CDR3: TGCGCCAGCAGCTTCGGGGAGAGGGGGCAAGAGACCCAGTACTTC. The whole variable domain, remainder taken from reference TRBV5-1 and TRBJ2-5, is KAGVTQTPRYLIKTRGQQVTLSCSPISGHRSVSWYQQTPGQGLQFLFEYFSETQRNKGNFPGRFSGRQFSNSRSEMNVSTLELGDSALYLCASSFGERGQETQYFGPGTRLLVL.

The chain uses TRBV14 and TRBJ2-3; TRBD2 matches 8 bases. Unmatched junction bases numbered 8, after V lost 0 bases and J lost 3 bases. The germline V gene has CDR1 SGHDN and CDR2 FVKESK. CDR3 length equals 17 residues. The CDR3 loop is CASSQDRAGAGTDTQYF. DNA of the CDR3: TGTGCCAGCAGCCAAGATCGAGCGGGAGCAGGAACAGATACGCAGTATTTT.